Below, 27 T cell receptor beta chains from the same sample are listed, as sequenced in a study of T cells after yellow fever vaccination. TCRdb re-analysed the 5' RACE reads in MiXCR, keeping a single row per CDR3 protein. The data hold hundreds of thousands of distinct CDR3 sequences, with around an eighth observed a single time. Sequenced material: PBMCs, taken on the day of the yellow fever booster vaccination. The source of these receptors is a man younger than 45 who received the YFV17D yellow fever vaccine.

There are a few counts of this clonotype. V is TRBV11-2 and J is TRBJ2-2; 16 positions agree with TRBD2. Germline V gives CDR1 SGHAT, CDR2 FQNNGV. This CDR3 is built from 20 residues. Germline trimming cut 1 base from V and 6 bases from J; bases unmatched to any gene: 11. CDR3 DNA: TGTGCCAGCAGCTTAGTCCCGGGACTAGCGGGAGGGCCGTCGCCCGGGGAGCTGTTTTTT. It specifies CASSLVPGLAGGPSPGELFF. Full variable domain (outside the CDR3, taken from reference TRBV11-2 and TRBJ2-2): EAGVAQSPRYKIIEKRQSVAFWCNPISGHATLYWYQQILGQGPKLLIQFQNNGVVDDSQLPKDRFSAERLKGVDSTLKIQPAKLEDSAVYLCASSLVPGLAGGPSPGELFFGEGSRLTVL.

The CDR3 sequence is CASSLAGPPETQYF. DNA for the CDR3: TGTGCCAGCAGCCTGGCGGGACCCCCTGAAACGCAGTATTTT. J is TRBJ2-3 and V is TRBV7-8, with a tentative D call TRBD2 (6 bases). With 5 bases removed from V and 9 bases from J, the gap between germline ends came to 18 bases. CDR3 size: 14 residues. The V gene's germline CDR1 is SGHVS and CDR2 FQNEAQ. Looking up the rest from reference TRBV7-8 and TRBJ2-3 gives the full variable domain: GAGVSQSPRYKVAKRGQDVALRCDPISGHVSLFWYQQALGQGPEFLTYFQNEAQLDKSGLPSDRFFAERPEGSVSTLKIQRTQQEDSAVYLCASSLAGPPETQYFGPGTRLTVL.

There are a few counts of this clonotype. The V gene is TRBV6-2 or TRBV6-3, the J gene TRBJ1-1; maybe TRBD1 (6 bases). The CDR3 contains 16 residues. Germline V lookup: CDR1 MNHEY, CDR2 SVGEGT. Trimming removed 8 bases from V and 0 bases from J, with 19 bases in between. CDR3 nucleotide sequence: TGTGCCAGCGGCCTGATCAGGGGCAGGGTGAACACTGAAGCTTTCTTT. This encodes CASGLIRGRVNTEAFF.

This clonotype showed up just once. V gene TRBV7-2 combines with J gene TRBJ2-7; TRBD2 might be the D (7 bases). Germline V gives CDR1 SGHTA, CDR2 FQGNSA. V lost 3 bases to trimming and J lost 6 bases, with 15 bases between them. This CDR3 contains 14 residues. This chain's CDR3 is CASSLGGGEREQYF. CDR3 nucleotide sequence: TGTGCCAGCAGCTTGGGGGGGGGCGAGCGCGAGCAGTACTTC.

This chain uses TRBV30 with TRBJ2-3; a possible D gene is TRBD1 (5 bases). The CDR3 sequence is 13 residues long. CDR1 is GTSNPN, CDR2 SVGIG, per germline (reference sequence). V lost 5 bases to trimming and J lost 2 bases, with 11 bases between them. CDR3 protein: CAWVTALTDTQYF. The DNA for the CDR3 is TGTGCCTGGGTGACAGCCCTCACAGATACGCAGTATTTT.

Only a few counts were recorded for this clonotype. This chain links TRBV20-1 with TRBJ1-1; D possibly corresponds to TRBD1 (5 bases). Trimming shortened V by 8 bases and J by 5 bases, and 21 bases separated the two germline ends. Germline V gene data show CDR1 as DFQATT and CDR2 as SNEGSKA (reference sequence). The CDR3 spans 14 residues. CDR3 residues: CSLEAGYRGTEAFF. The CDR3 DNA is TGCAGTTTAGAGGCAGGGTATAGGGGAACTGAAGCTTTCTTT.

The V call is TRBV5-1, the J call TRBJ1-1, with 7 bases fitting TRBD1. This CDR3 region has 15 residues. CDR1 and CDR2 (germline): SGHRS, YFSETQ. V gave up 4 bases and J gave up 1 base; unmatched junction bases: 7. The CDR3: CASSPIQGQNTEAFF. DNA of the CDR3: TGCGCCAGCAGCCCAATACAGGGGCAGAACACTGAAGCTTTCTTT.

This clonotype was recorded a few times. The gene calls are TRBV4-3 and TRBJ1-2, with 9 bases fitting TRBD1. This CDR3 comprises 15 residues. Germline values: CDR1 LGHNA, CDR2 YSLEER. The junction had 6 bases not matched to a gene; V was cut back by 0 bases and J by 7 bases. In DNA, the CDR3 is TGCGCCAGCAGCCAAGAAATTGGACAGGGGTTTGGCTACACCTTC. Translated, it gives CASSQEIGQGFGYTF.

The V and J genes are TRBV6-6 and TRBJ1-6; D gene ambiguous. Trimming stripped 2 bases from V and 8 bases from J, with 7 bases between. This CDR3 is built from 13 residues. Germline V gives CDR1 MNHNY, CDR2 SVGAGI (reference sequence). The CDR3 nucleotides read TGTGCCAGCAGTTACGTACGGGATTCACCCCTCCACTTT. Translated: CASSYVRDSPLHF.

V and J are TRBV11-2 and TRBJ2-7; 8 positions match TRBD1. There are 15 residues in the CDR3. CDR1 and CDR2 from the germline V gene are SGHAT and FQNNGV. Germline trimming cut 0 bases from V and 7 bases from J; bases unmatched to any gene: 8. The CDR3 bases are TGTGCCAGCAGCTTAGAAGTCAGGGGGCTCCGGGAGCAGTACTTC. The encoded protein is CASSLEVRGLREQYF.

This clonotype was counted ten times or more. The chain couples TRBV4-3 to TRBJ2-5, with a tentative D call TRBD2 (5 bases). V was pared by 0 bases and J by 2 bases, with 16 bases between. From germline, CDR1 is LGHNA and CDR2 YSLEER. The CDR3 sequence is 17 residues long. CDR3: CASSQDFRGSWQETQYF. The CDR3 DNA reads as TGCGCCAGCAGCCAAGATTTTCGTGGGAGTTGGCAAGAGACCCAGTACTTC.

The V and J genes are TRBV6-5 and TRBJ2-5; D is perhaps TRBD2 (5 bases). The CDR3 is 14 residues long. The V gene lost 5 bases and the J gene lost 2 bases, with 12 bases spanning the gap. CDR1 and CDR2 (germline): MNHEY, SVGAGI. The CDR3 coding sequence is TGTGCCAGCAGTACCGACTATTCACAAGAGACCCAGTACTTC. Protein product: CASSTDYSQETQYF.

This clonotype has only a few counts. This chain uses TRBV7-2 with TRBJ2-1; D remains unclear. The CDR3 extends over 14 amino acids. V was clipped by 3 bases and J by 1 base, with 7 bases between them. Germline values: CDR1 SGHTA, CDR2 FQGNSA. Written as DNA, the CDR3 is TGTGCCAGCAGCTTGACTTTTTCCTACAATGAGCAGTTCTTC. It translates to CASSLTFSYNEQFF.

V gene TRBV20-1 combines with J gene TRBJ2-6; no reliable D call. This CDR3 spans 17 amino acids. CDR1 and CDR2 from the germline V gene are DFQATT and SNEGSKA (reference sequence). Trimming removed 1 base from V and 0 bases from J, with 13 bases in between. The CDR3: CSARGALGNSGANVLTF. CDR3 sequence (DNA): TGCAGTGCTAGAGGTGCTTTGGGGAACTCTGGGGCCAACGTCCTGACTTTC.

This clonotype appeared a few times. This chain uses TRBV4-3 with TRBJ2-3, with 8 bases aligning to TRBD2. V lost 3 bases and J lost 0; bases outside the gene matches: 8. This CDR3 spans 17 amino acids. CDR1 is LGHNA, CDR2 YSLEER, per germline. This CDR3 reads CASSHDLTSESTDTQYF. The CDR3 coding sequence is TGCGCCAGCAGCCATGACTTGACTAGCGAAAGCACAGATACGCAGTATTTT.

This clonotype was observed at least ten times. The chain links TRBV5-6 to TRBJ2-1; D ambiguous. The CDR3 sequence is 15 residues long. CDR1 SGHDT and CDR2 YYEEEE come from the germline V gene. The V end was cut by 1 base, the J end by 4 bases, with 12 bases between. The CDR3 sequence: CASSLMGQAYNEQFF. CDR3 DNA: TGTGCCAGCAGCTTGATGGGTCAAGCATACAATGAGCAGTTCTTC. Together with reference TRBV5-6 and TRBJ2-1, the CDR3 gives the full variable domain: DAGVTQSPTHLIKTRGQQVTLRCSPKSGHDTVSWYQQALGQGPQFIFQYYEEEERQRGNFPDRFSGHQFPNYSSELNVNALLLGDSALYLCASSLMGQAYNEQFFGPGTRLTVL.

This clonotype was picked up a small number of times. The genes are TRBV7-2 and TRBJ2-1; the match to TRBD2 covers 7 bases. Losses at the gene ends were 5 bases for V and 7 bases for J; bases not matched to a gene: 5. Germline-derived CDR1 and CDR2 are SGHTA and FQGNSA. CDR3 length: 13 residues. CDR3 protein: CASSPQAGNEQFF. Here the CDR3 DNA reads TGTGCCAGCAGCCCGCAAGCGGGGAATGAGCAGTTCTTC.

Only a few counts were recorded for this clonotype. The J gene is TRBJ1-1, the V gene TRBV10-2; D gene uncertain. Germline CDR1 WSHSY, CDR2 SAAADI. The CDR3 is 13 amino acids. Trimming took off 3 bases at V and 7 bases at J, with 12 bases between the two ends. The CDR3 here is CASSDGPAGEAFF. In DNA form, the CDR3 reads TGCGCCAGCAGTGACGGGCCGGCTGGTGAAGCTTTCTTT.

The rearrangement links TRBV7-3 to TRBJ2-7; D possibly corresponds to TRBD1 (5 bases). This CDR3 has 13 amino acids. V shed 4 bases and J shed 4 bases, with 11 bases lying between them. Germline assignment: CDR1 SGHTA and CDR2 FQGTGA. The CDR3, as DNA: TGTGCCAGCAGCTCCGACCAGGGTTACGAGCAGTACTTC. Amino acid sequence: CASSSDQGYEQYF. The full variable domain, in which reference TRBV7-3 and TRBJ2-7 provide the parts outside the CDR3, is GAGVSQTPSNKVTEKGKYVELRCDPISGHTALYWYRQSLGQGPEFLIYFQGTGAADDSGLPNDRFFAVRPEGSVSTLKIQRTERGDSAVYLCASSSDQGYEQYFGPGTRLTVT.

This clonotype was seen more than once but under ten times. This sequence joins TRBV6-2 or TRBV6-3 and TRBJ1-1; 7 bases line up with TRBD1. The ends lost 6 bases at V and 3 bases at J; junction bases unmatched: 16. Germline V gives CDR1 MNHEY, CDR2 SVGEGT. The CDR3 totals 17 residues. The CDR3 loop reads CASRPYGTAEGDTEAFF. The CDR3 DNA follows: TGTGCCAGCAGACCTTACGGGACAGCTGAGGGGGACACTGAAGCTTTCTTT.

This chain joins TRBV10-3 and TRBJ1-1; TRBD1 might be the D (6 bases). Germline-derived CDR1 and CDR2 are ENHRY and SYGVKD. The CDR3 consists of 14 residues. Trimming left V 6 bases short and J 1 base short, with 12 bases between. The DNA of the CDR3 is TGTGCCATCAGGGTAGGAGGGGGGAACACTGAAGCTTTCTTT. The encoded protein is CAIRVGGGNTEAFF.

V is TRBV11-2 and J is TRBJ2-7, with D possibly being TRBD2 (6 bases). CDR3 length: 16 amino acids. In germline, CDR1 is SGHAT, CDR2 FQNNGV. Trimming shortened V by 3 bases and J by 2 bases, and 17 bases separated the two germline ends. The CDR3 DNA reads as TGTGCCAGCAGCTTCCCATCCGGGACTTCTCCCTACGAGCAGTACTTC. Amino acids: CASSFPSGTSPYEQYF. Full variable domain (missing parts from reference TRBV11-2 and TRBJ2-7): EAGVAQSPRYKIIEKRQSVAFWCNPISGHATLYWYQQILGQGPKLLIQFQNNGVVDDSQLPKDRFSAERLKGVDSTLKIQPAKLEDSAVYLCASSFPSGTSPYEQYFGPGTRLTVT.

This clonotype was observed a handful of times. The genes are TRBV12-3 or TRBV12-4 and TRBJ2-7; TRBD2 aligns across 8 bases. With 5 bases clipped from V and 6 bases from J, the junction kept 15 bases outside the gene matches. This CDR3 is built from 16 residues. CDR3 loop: CASSALGAGGRVEQYF. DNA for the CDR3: TGTGCCAGCAGTGCGCTTGGGGCGGGAGGTCGGGTCGAGCAGTACTTC.

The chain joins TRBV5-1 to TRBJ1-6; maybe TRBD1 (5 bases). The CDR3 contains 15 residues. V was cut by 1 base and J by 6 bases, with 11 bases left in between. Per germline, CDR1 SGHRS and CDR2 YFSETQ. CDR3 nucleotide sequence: TGCGCCAGCAGCTTGTCAGACAGACGTAATTCACCCCTCCACTTT. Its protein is CASSLSDRRNSPLHF.

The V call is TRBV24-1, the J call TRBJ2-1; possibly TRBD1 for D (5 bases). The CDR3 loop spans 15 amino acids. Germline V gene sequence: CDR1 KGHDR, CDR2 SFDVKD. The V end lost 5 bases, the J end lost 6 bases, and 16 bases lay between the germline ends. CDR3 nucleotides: TGTGCCACCAGTGTACAAGGGGTCGGAACCAATGAGCAGTTCTTC. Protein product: CATSVQGVGTNEQFF.

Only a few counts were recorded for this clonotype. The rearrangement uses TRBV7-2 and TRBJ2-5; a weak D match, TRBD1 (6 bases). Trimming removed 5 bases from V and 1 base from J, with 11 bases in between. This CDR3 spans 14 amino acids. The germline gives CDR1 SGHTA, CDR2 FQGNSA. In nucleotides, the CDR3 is TGTGCCAGCAGCCCCAGGGGCTTCCAAGAGACCCAGTACTTC. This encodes CASSPRGFQETQYF.

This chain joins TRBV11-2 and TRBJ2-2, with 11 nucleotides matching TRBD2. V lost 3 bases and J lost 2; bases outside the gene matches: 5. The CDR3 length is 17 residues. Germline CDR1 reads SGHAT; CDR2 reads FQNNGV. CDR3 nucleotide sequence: TGTGCCAGCAGCTTGTGGACTAGCGGGCCTAACACCGGGGAGCTGTTTTTT. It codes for CASSLWTSGPNTGELFF.